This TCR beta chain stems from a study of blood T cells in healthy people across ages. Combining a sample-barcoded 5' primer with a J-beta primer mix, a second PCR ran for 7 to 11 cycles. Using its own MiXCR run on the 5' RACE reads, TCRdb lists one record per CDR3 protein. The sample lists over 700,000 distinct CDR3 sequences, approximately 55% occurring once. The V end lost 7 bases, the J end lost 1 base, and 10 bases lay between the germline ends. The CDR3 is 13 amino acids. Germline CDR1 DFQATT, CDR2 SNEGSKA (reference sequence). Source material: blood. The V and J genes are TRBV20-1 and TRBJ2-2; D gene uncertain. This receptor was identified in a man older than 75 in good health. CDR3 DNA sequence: TGCAGTGTTTCGGGCGTGAACACCGGGGAGCTGTTTTTT. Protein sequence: CSVSGVNTGELFF.